This TCR beta chain was found in a study of T cell changes during pregnancy in multiple sclerosis. Here immunoSEQ multiplex PCR was the method, and the copy in TCRdb shows in-frame clones only, minus some. The sample contains fewer than 150,000 clones, about 95% of which appear only once. Sequenced here: peripheral blood, sampled after pregnancy. The receptor comes from a female donor with multiple sclerosis, enrolled in a pregnancy study.

The CDR3 DNA reads as TGTGCCAGCAGTGAAACGAGTGTCTATGGCTACACCTTC. This translates into CASSETSVYGYTF. V gene TRBV7-9 combines with J gene TRBJ1-2; D unclear. Germline V CDR1 and CDR2: SEHNR, FQNEAQ (reference sequence). V shed 6 bases and J shed 4 bases, with 12 bases lying between them. The CDR3 totals 13 residues.